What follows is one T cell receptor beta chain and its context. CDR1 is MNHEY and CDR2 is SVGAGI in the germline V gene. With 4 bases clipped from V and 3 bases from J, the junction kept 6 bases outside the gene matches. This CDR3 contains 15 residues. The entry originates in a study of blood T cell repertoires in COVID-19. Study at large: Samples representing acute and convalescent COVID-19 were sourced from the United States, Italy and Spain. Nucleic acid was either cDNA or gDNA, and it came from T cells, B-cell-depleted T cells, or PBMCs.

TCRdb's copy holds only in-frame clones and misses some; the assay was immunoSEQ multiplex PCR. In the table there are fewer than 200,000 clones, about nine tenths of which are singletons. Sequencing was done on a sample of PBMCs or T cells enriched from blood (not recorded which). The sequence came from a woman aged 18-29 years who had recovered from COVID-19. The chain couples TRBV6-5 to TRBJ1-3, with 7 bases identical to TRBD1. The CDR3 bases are TGTGCCAGCAGTTCTACAGGGGTGGATGGAAACACCATATATTTT. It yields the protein CASSSTGVDGNTIYF.